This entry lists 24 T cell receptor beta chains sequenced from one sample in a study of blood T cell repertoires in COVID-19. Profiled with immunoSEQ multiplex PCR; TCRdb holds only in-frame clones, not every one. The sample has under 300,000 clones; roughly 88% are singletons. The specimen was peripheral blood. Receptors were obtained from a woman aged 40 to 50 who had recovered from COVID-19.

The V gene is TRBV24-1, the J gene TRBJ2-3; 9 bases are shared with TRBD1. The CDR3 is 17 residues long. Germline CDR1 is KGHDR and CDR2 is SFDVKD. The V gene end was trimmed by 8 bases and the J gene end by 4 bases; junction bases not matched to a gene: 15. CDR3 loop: CATKNSGTGLGADTQYF. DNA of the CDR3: TGTGCCACCAAAAATTCCGGGACAGGGTTGGGAGCAGATACGCAGTATTTT.

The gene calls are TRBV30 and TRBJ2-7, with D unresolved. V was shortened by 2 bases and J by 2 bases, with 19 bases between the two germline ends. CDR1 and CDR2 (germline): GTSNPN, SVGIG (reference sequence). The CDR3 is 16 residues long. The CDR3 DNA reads TGTGCCTGGAGTCCTATCGTGGAGATGGCTACCTACGAGCAGTACTTC. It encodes CAWSPIVEMATYEQYF.

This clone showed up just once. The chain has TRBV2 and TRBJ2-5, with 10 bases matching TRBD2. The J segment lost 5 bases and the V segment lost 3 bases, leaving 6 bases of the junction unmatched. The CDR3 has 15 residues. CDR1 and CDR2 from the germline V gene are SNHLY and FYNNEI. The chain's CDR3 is CASSEGAGGLETQYF. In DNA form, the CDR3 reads TGTGCCAGCAGTGAGGGAGCGGGGGGGCTGGAGACCCAGTACTTC.

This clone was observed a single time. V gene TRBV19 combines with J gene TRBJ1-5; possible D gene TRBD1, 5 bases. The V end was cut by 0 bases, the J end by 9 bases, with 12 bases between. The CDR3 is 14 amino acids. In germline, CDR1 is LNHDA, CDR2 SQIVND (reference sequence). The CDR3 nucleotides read TGTGCCAGTAGTATAGAGCCGGCAGGGCTGCCCCAGCATTTT. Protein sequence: CASSIEPAGLPQHF.

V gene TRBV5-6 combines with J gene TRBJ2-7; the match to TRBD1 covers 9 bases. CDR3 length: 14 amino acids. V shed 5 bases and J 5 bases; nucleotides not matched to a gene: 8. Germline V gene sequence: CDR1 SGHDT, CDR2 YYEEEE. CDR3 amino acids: CASRGQGGGHEQYF. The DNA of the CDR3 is TGTGCCAGCAGGGGACAGGGAGGCGGGCACGAGCAGTACTTC.

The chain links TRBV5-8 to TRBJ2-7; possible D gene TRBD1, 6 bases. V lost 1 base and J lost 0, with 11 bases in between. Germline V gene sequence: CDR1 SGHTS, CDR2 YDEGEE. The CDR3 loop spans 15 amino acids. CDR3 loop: CASSLRQGSSYEQYF. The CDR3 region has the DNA TGTGCCAGCAGCTTGCGGCAGGGGAGCTCCTACGAGCAGTACTTC.

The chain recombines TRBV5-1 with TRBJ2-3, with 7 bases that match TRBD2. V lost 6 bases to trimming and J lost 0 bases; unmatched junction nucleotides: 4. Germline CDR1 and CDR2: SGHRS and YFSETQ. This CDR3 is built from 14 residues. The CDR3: CASNSGLSTDTQYF. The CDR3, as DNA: TGCGCCAGCAATAGCGGGTTAAGCACAGATACGCAGTATTTT.

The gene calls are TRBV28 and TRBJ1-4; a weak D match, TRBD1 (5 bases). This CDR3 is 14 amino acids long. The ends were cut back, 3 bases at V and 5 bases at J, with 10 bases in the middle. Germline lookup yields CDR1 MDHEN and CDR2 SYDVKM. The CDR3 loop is CASSLGRKNEKLFF. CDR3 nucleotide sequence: TGTGCCAGCAGTTTGGGGCGGAAGAATGAAAAACTGTTTTTT.

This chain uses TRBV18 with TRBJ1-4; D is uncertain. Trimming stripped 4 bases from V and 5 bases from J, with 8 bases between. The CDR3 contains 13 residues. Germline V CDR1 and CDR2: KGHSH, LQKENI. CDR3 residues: CASSLGINEKLFF. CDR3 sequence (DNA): TGTGCCAGCTCACTGGGCATCAATGAAAAACTGTTTTTT. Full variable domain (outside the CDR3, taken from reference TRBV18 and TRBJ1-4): NAGVMQNPRHLVRRRGQEARLRCSPMKGHSHVYWYRQLPEEGLKFMVYLQKENIIDESGMPKERFSAEFPKEGPSILRIQQVVRGDSAAYFCASSLGINEKLFFGSGTQLSVL.

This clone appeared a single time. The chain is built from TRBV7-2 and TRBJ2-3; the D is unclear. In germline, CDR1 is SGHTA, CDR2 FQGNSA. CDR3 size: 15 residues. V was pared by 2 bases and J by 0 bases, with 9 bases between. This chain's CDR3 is CASSLYAISTDTQYF. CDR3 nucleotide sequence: TGTGCCAGCAGCTTATACGCGATTAGCACAGATACGCAGTATTTT.

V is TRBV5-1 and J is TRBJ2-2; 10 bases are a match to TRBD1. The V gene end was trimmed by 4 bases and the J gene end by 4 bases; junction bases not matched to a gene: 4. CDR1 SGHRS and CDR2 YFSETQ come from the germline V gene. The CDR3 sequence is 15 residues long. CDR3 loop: CASSLWTGGTGELFF. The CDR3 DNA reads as TGCGCCAGCAGCCTATGGACAGGGGGCACCGGGGAGCTGTTTTTT.

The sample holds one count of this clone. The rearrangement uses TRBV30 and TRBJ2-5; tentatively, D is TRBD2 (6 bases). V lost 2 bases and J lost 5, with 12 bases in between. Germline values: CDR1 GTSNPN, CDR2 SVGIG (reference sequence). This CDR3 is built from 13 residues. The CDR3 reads CAWSMWAGETQYF. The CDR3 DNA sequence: TGTGCCTGGAGTATGTGGGCGGGGGAGACCCAGTACTTC.

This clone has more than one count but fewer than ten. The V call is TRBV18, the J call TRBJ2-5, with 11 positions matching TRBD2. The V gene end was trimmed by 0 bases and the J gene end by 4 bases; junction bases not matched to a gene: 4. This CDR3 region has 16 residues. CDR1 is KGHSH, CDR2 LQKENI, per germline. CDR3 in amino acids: CASSPPSLAGGETQYF. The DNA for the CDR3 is TGTGCCAGCTCACCACCAAGTCTAGCGGGAGGAGAGACCCAGTACTTC.

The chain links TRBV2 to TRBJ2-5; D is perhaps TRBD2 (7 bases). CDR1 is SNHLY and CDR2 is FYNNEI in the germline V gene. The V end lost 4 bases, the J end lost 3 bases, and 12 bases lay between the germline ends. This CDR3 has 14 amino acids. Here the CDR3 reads CASSVGGGKETQYF. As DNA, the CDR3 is TGTGCCAGCAGTGTAGGGGGGGGGAAAGAGACCCAGTACTTC.

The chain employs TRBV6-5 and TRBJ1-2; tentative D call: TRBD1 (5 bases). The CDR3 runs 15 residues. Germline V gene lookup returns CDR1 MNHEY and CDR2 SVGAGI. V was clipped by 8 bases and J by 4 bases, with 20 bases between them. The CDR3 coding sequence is TGTGCCAGCTCCGAAGATCGGGGGTCACCCTATGGCTACACCTTC. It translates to CASSEDRGSPYGYTF.

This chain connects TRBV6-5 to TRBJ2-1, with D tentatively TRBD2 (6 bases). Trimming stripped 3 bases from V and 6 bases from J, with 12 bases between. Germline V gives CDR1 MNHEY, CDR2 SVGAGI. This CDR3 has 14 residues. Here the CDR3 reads CASSYLGRGNEQFF. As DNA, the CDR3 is TGTGCCAGCAGTTATTTAGGGCGGGGCAATGAGCAGTTCTTC.

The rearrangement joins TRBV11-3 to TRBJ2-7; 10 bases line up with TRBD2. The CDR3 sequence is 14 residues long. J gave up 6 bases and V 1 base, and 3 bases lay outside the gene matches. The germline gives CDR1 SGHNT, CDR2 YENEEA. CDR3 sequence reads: CASSLGGTSAEQYF. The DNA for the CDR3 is TGTGCCAGCAGCTTAGGGGGGACTAGCGCCGAGCAGTACTTC.

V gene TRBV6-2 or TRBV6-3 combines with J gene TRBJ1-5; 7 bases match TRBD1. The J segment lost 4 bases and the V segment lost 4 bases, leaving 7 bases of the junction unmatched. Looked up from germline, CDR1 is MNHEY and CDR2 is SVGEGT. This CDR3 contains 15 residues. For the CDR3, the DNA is TGTGCCAGCAGTTCCACCGGGACAGTAAATCAGCCCCAGCATTTT. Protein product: CASSSTGTVNQPQHF.

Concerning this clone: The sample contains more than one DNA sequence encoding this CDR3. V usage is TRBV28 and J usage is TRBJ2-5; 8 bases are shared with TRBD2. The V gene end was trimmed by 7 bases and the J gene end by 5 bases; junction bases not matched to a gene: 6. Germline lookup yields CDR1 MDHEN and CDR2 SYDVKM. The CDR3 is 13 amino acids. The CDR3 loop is CASTLPGGETQYF. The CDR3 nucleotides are TGTGCCAGCACTCTCCCGGGGGGGGAGACCCAGTACTTC.

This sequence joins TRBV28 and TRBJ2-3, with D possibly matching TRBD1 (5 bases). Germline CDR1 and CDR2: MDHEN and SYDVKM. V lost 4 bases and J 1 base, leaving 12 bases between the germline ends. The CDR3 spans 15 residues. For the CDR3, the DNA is TGTGCCAGCAGTTCATCCGACAGTCGCACAGATACGCAGTATTTT. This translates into CASSSSDSRTDTQYF.

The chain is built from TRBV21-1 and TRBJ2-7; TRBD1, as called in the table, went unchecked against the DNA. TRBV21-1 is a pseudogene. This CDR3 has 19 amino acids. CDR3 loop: CAKNDRTGRFHEAFYEQYF. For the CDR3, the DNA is TGTGCCAAAAATGACCGGACAGGCCGGTTTCACGAGGCGTTCTACGAGCAGTACTTC.

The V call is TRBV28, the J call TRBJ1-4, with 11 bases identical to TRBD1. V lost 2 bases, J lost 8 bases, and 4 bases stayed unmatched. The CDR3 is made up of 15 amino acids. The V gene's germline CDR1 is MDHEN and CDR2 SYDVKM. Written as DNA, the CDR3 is TGTGCCAGCAGTTTACGGGGACAGGGGGGAGAAAAACTGTTTTTT. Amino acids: CASSLRGQGGEKLFF.

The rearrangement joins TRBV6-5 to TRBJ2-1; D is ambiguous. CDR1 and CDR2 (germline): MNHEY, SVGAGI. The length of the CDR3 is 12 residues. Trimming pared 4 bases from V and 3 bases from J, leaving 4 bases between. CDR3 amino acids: CASSSGYNEQFF. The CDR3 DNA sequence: TGTGCCAGCAGTTCCGGCTACAATGAGCAGTTCTTC.

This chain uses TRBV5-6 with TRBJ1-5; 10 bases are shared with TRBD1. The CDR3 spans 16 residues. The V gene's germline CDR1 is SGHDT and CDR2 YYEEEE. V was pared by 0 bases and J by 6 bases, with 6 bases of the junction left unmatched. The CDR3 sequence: CASSLGTGGVSQPQHF. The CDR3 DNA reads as TGTGCCAGCAGCTTGGGGACAGGGGGTGTTAGTCAGCCCCAGCATTTT.